This passage covers 17 T cell receptor beta chains from one sample sequenced in a study of regulatory T cells in long-lasting Graves disease. Library construction for TCR beta used iRepertoire HTBI primers and Arm-PCR of CDR3 regions. A single record per CDR3 protein comes from TCRdb applying MiXCR to the multiplex PCR reads. This sample carries roughly 400,000 distinct CDR3 sequences, about 20% of them seen once, and the ten largest clones take 20% to 25%. Specified time point: persistent/refractory GD, antithyroid drugs over 5 years with positive TRAb. After RNA was extracted from PBMCs, the TCR library was made from it. The sequences come from peripheral blood mononuclear cells (PBMCs), collected when the disease was refractory, from a patient treated with antithyroid drugs. Every receptor here comes from a female donor with Graves disease.

In its sample, this clonotype was seen many times. The J gene is TRBJ1-5, the V gene TRBV12-3 or TRBV12-4; D possibly corresponds to TRBD1 (6 bases). CDR3 length: 16 amino acids. Trimming left V 8 bases short and J 6 bases short, with 23 bases between. The CDR3 reads CASDGEQGNFGQPQHF. The CDR3 region has the DNA TGTGCCAGCGACGGAGAACAGGGTAATTTTGGTCAGCCCCAGCATTTT.

J is TRBJ2-3 and V is TRBV11-2, with D perhaps TRBD1 (6 bases). Germline CDR1 and CDR2: SGHAT and FQNNGV. The CDR3 sequence is 14 residues long. Trimming removed 5 bases from V and 1 base from J, with 10 bases in between. The CDR3 region is CASSRDIRTDTQYF. As DNA, the CDR3 is TGTGCCAGCAGCCGGGACATCCGCACAGATACGCAGTATTTT.

CDR3 in DNA: TGCAGTGCTAGAGATGACAGGGGAACCTACGAGCAGTACTTC. Protein sequence: CSARDDRGTYEQYF. The chain has TRBV20-1 and TRBJ2-7; 8 bases map to TRBD1. CDR1 is DFQATT and CDR2 is SNEGSKA in the germline V gene (reference sequence). The CDR3 length is 14 residues. V gave up 0 bases and J gave up 2 bases; unmatched junction bases: 3.

The chain is built from TRBV28 and TRBJ2-2; 12 bases line up with TRBD2. The CDR3 consists of 19 residues. The germline V gene encodes CDR1 MDHEN and CDR2 SYDVKM. Trimming removed 6 bases from V and 0 bases from J; junction bases left unmatched: 11. This chain's CDR3 is CASRRDGLAGSPNTGELFF. CDR3 nucleotide sequence: TGTGCCAGCAGAAGAGATGGACTAGCGGGAAGCCCGAACACCGGGGAGCTGTTTTTT.

Here the CDR3 reads CASSYSLAGVGYNEQFF. For the CDR3, the DNA is TGTGCCAGCAGTTACTCACTAGCGGGAGTTGGCTACAATGAGCAGTTCTTC. The V and J genes are TRBV6-2 or TRBV6-3 and TRBJ2-1, with 11 bases that match TRBD2. V shed 0 bases, J shed 3 bases, and the junction held 4 bases outside the gene matches. The germline gives CDR1 MNHEY, CDR2 SVGEGT. There are 17 residues in the CDR3.

Note on this clonotype: It may be a read error: a sequence one base away is much more abundant. This sequence joins TRBV28 and TRBJ2-7, with D tentatively TRBD1 (5 bases). From germline, CDR1 is MDHEN and CDR2 SYDVKM. This CDR3 comprises 15 residues. The CDR3 here is CAGSLHFAGNYEQYF. CDR3 in DNA: TGTGCCGGCAGCTTACATTTTGCAGGGAACTACGAGCAGTACTTC.

About this clonotype itself: A read error may explain this, as a much larger clone is one base away. The chain is built from TRBV6-2 or TRBV6-3 and TRBJ1-2; 8 bases are a match to TRBD1. This CDR3 has 13 residues. V dropped 0 bases and J dropped 13; count of bases not matched to a gene: 7. Germline lookup yields CDR1 MNHEY and CDR2 SVGEGT. CDR3 sequence (DNA): TGTGCCAGCAGTTACTCAGGGACAGGACTTTCCACCTTC. It is translated as CASSYSGTGLSTF.

The chain combines TRBV7-2 with TRBJ2-7; D perhaps matches TRBD1 (6 bases). Trimming left V 5 bases short and J 2 bases short, with 13 bases between. The CDR3 runs to 14 residues. Germline-derived CDR1 and CDR2 are SGHTA and FQGNSA. CDR3 protein: CASSTRDTAYEQYF. CDR3 sequence (DNA): TGTGCCAGCAGCACCCGGGACACAGCCTACGAGCAGTACTTC.

This clonotype was observed a handful of times. The V and J genes are TRBV19 and TRBJ2-4, with a weak D call TRBD2 (7 bases). CDR1 is LNHDA, CDR2 SQIVND, per germline (reference sequence). Trimming shortened V by 6 bases and J by 0 bases, and 15 bases separated the two germline ends. The CDR3 covers 16 residues. The CDR3 nucleotides are TGTGCCAGTAGCGAGGGGGGGATAGTAGCCAAAAACATTCAGTACTTC. Translation gives CASSEGGIVAKNIQYF.

The chain employs TRBV30 and TRBJ2-2, with 9 bases lining up with TRBD2. The CDR3 is made up of 17 amino acids. With V trimmed by 0 bases and J by 4 bases, 9 bases remained unmatched. From germline, CDR1 is GTSNPN and CDR2 SVGIG (reference sequence). The CDR3 region has the DNA TGTGCCTGGAGTGTAAGGGTAGCGGGAGCGGGCACCGGGGAGCTGTTTTTT. It is translated as CAWSVRVAGAGTGELFF. The entire variable domain, with the rest obtained from reference TRBV30 and TRBJ2-2, is as follows: SQTIHQWPATLVQPVGSPLSLECTVEGTSNPNLYWYRQAAGRGLQLLFYSVGIGQISSEVPQNLSASRPQDRQFILSSKKLLLSDSGFYLCAWSVRVAGAGTGELFFGEGSRLTVL.

In its sample, this clonotype was seen many times. The rearrangement uses TRBV2 and TRBJ2-1, with TRBD2 matching 8 bases. This CDR3 comprises 14 residues. Trimming at V came to 6 bases and at J to 4 bases, leaving 5 bases not matched to a gene. Germline V gives CDR1 SNHLY, CDR2 FYNNEI. The CDR3 sequence is CASSAGGGYNEQFF. The CDR3 nucleotides read TGTGCCAGCAGCGCGGGAGGTGGGTACAATGAGCAGTTCTTC.

At least ten counts were recorded for this clonotype. The rearrangement uses TRBV12-3 or TRBV12-4 and TRBJ2-5, with no clear D. The V gene lost 0 bases and the J gene lost 1 base, with 6 bases spanning the gap. The length of the CDR3 is 14 residues. The CDR3: CASSLARLQETQYF. CDR3 nucleotides: TGTGCCAGCAGTTTAGCGCGCCTCCAAGAGACCCAGTACTTC.

The chain employs TRBV20-1 and TRBJ1-2, with D perhaps matching TRBD1 (5 bases). Germline CDR1 DFQATT, CDR2 SNEGSKA (reference sequence). The CDR3 contains 15 residues. Between the trimmed V and J ends, which lost 0 bases and 5 bases, there was a span of 16 bases. DNA for the CDR3: TGCAGTGCTAGAGACCCGCGGGGGGATTGGTATGGCTACACCTTC. Amino acid sequence: CSARDPRGDWYGYTF.

This clonotype was seen at least ten times. This rearrangement joins TRBV6-2 or TRBV6-3 to TRBJ2-7, with 7 bases fitting TRBD2. The CDR3 loop spans 14 amino acids. Trimming removed 2 bases from V and 3 bases from J; junction bases left unmatched: 4. The V gene's germline CDR1 is MNHEY and CDR2 SVGEGT. CDR3 protein: CASSYAGLHYEQYF. In nucleotides, the CDR3 is TGTGCCAGCAGTTACGCGGGACTACACTACGAGCAGTACTTC.

The gene calls are TRBV5-1 and TRBJ1-2; D ambiguous. Germline V lookup: CDR1 SGHRS, CDR2 YFSETQ. There are 13 residues in the CDR3. V lost 0 bases to trimming and J lost 5 bases, with 8 bases between them. The CDR3 coding sequence is TGCGCCAGCAGCTTGGCGGACGGGTATGGCTACACCTTC. It codes for CASSLADGYGYTF.

This clonotype was found a few times. The V call is TRBV7-2, the J call TRBJ2-2, with D possibly matching TRBD2 (6 bases). V lost 8 bases and J lost 0, with 10 bases in between. The CDR3 spans 14 residues. Germline lookup yields CDR1 SGHTA and CDR2 FQGNSA. The DNA for the CDR3 is TGTGCCAGCCGGACTAACACGAACACCGGGGAGCTGTTTTTT. This sequence encodes CASRTNTNTGELFF.

This clonotype was seen at least ten times. The chain links TRBV3-1 to TRBJ1-5; 7 nucleotides agree with TRBD1. The CDR3 is made up of 15 amino acids. V shed 3 bases and J 5 bases; nucleotides not matched to a gene: 7. Per germline, CDR1 LGHDT and CDR2 YNNKEL (reference sequence). The CDR3 is CASSHSGGEDQPQHF. The DNA for the CDR3 is TGTGCCAGCAGCCACTCAGGGGGTGAGGATCAGCCCCAGCATTTT.